This TCR beta chain emerged from a study of blood T cell repertoires in COVID-19. At the level of the study: In each case, the material was cDNA or gDNA derived from T cells, B-cell-depleted T cells, or PBMCs.

Per the original data handling: Estimation of nucleated cell counts relied on the amplification of reference gene primers. The data were produced by immunoSEQ multiplex PCR, yet TCRdb's version contains in-frame clones alone and is incomplete. The V and J calls and clone size come from that table; D and trimming were worked out from the DNA. Here the sample spans under 300,000 clones, about 90% being singletons. One Seattle source followed patients from active infection through their disease course. Germline assignment: CDR1 LGHDT and CDR2 YNNKEL (reference sequence). V shed 1 base and J shed 14 bases, with 20 bases lying between them. The CDR3 totals 15 residues.

The sequence derives from a woman aged 60-75 years with COVID-19, enrolled during active disease. The V and J genes are TRBV3-1 (or the pseudogene TRBV3-2) and TRBJ1-4; no clear D. What was sequenced was peripheral blood. CDR3 in amino acids: CASSQVILPLPRLFF. CDR3 DNA: TGTGCCAGCAGCCAAGTGATCCTCCCCCTCCCGAGGCTGTTTTTT.